The 8 T cell receptor beta chains listed next were all sequenced from one sample in a study of OX40 agonist ivuxolimab in advanced cancers. TCRdb's table, derived via immunoSEQ multiplex PCR, lists solely in-frame clones and lacks some. The sample lists 99,000 or so clones, roughly 95% occurring once. This specimen was CD4+ or CD8+ T cells sorted from blood, taken in a trial of the OX40 agonist ivuxolimab. The receptors come from an adult with an advanced solid tumor such as melanoma, head and neck, liver or kidney cancer.

The chain is built from TRBV28 and TRBJ2-1, with TRBD2 identical over 8 bases. This CDR3 is built from 16 residues. The germline CDR1 and CDR2 sequences are MDHEN and SYDVKM. Unmatched junction bases numbered 11, after V lost 6 bases and J lost 4 bases. CDR3 DNA: TGTGCCAGCAGCCCTCCGGGGGGGAGGAGATACAATGAGCAGTTCTTC. Protein: CASSPPGGRRYNEQFF. The whole variable domain, filled in from reference TRBV28 and TRBJ2-1, reads DVKVTQSSRYLVKRTGEKVFLECVQDMDHENMFWYRQDPGLGLRLIYFSYDVKMKEKGDIPEGYSVSREKKERFSLILESASTNQTSMYLCASSPPGGRRYNEQFFGPGTRLTVL.

This clone has a single count. The rearrangement uses TRBV9 and TRBJ2-7; D not resolved. V was pared by 0 bases and J by 0 bases, with 10 bases between. Germline loops: CDR1 SGDLS, CDR2 YYNGEE. The CDR3 totals 15 residues. CDR3 bases: TGTGCCAGCAGCGTAGAGGCCGAATTCTCCTACGAGCAGTACTTC. As protein: CASSVEAEFSYEQYF.

The rearrangement joins TRBV7-3 to TRBJ2-3; 13 nucleotides line up with TRBD2. CDR1 and CDR2 from the germline V gene are SGHTA and FQGTGA. This CDR3 has 16 residues. Trimming at V came to 5 bases and at J to 2 bases, leaving 4 bases not matched to a gene. CDR3 amino acids: CASSMGLAGPTDTQYF. In nucleotides, the CDR3 is TGTGCCAGCAGCATGGGACTAGCGGGACCCACAGATACGCAGTATTTT.

J is TRBJ2-5 and V is TRBV7-9; TRBD1 matches 9 bases. J was trimmed by 2 bases and V by 2 bases; bases with no gene match: 6. CDR3 length: 16 amino acids. Germline V gives CDR1 SEHNR, CDR2 FQNEAQ (reference sequence). CDR3 DNA sequence: TGTGCCAGCAGCTTAACGTACGGGACAGGGCAAGAGACCCAGTACTTC. Translating gives CASSLTYGTGQETQYF. The full variable domain, with the rest looked up from reference TRBV7-9 and TRBJ2-5, is DTGVSQNPRHKITKRGQNVTFRCDPISEHNRLYWYRQTLGQGPEFLTYFQNEAQLEKSRLLSDRFSAERPKGSFSTLEIQRTEQGDSAMYLCASSLTYGTGQETQYFGPGTRLLVL.

This clone was seen a single time. Relative to the germline gene, one junction end is altered; a read error may explain this. The V gene is TRBV27, the J gene TRBJ1-2, with a possible D match to TRBD1 (5 bases). Germline V gene sequence: CDR1 MNHEY, CDR2 SMNVEV (reference sequence). The CDR3 is 14 residues long. CDR3 coding DNA: TGTGCCAGCAGTCTATCAGGGACTCCTTATGGCTACACCTTC. Translating it yields CASSLSGTPYGYTF.

This chain joins TRBV28 and TRBJ1-6; TRBD1 matches at 7 bases. Germline V gene sequence: CDR1 MDHEN, CDR2 SYDVKM. V shed 6 bases and J 8 bases; nucleotides not matched to a gene: 7. This CDR3 is built from 14 residues. The CDR3 nucleotides are TGTGCCAGCAGGGATGACAGGGAAGATTCACCCCTCCACTTT. This translates into CASRDDREDSPLHF.

Turning to this clone: One end of the junction fails to match germline, which may point to a read error. J is TRBJ1-4 and V is TRBV18, with a tentative D call TRBD1 (6 bases). The CDR3 is 15 amino acids. From germline, CDR1 is KGHSH and CDR2 LQKENI. CDR3 bases: TGTGCCAGCTCTCCACCAGGGGCTCAAGGTGAAAAACTGTTTTTT. Protein product: CASSPPGAQGEKLFF.

The V call is TRBV30, the J call TRBJ1-3, with 7 bases identical to TRBD1. J gave up 3 bases and V 1 base, and 9 bases lay outside the gene matches. Germline CDR1 GTSNPN, CDR2 SVGIG (reference sequence). The CDR3 is 16 amino acids. DNA of the CDR3: TGTGCCTGGAGTGCGGTTGGGGGGACAGTTGGAAACACCATATATTTT. It codes for CAWSAVGGTVGNTIYF. Using reference TRBV30 and TRBJ1-3 for the parts outside the CDR3, the full variable domain is SQTIHQWPATLVQPVGSPLSLECTVEGTSNPNLYWYRQAAGRGLQLLFYSVGIGQISSEVPQNLSASRPQDRQFILSSKKLLLSDSGFYLCAWSAVGGTVGNTIYFGEGSWLTVV.